This TCR beta chain was obtained from a study of radiotherapy plus CTLA-4 blockade in lung cancer. Generated by immunoSEQ multiplex PCR, the TCRdb table keeps only in-frame clones and is missing some. The sample lists approximately 78,000 clones; around 73% were seen once. CDR1 SGHTA and CDR2 FQGNSA come from the germline V gene. CDR3 length: 13 amino acids. V was clipped by 4 bases and J by 7 bases, with 8 bases between them. Focal radiation with ipilimumab CTLA-4 blockade was given to patients with chemo-refractory metastatic non-small-cell lung cancer. Sequencing used peripheral blood, obtained from a patient treated with radiotherapy plus ipilimumab. V usage is TRBV7-2 and J usage is TRBJ1-6, with a possible D match to TRBD1 (6 bases). The origin of this receptor is a human donor with non-small cell lung cancer who had a complete response to radiotherapy plus ipilimumab. CDR3 nucleotide sequence: TGTGCCAGCAGCTACGGGACAAATTCACCCCTCCACTTT. Translated, it gives CASSYGTNSPLHF.